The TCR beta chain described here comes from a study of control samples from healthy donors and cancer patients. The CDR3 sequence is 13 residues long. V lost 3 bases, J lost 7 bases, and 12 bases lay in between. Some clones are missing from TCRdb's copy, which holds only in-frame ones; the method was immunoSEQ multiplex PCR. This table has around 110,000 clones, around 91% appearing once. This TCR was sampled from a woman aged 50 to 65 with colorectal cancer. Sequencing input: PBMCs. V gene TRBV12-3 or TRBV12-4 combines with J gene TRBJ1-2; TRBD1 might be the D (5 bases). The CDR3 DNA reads TGTGCCAGCAGTTTGGATGGGGACCGTGGCTACACCTTC. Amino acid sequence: CASSLDGDRGYTF.